This T cell receptor (beta chain) was recovered during a study of T-cell memory formation after mild COVID-19. Study summary: TCR clusters were largely donor specific.

Details on this clonotype: What it binds is not known.

Broader study findings: Clones that contracted from day 15 to 85 were balanced CD4/CD8, while later expanders leaned CD4+. Cross-reactive memory apparently joined, as some responding clones appeared in pre-infection memory.

Barcoded TCR alpha and TCR beta cDNA libraries with UMIs came from 5'RACE using constant-segment primers. TCRdb recomputed calls from the 5' RACE reads with MiXCR, one row per CDR3 protein. This repertoire shows approximately 150,000 distinct CDR3 sequences, roughly 6.2% found once; its top ten account for approximately 2.1%. The TCR sequence derives from an adult woman who had mild COVID-19 (a few samples of this study predate the infection). Cell type and time point are not known. The sample was PBMCs or a T cell subset sorted from them (not recorded which).

CDR3 protein: CASSLWGRGMNTEAFF. DNA for the CDR3: TGTGCCAGCAGCTTGTGGGGCAGGGGCATGAACACTGAAGCTTTCTTT. The rearrangement uses TRBV5-4 and TRBJ1-1; maybe TRBD1 (6 bases). CDR1 is SGHNT and CDR2 is YYREEE in the germline V gene (reference sequence). CDR3 length: 16 residues. V dropped 1 base and J dropped 0 bases, with 13 bases sitting between them.